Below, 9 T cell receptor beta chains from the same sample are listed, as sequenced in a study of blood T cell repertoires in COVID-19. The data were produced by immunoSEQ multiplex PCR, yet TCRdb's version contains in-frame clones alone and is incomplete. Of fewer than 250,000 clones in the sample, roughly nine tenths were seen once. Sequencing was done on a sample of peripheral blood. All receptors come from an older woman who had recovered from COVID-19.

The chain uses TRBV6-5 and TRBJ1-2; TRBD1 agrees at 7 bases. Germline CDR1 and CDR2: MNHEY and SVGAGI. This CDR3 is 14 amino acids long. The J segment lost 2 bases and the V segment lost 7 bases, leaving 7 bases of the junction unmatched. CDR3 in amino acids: CASKSQGENYGYTF. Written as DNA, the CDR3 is TGTGCCAGCAAGTCCCAGGGGGAGAACTATGGCTACACCTTC.

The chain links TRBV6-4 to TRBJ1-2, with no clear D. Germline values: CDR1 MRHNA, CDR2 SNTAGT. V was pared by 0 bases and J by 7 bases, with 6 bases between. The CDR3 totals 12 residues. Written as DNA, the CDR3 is TGTGCCAGCAGTGACTCAGAGGGTGGCTACACCTTC. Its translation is CASSDSEGGYTF.

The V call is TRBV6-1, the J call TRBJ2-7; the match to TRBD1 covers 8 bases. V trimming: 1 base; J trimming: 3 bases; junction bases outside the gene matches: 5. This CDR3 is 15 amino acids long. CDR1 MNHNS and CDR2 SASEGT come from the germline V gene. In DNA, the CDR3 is TGTGCCAGCAGTGAAGATAACAGGGGGGTCTACGAGCAGTACTTC. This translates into CASSEDNRGVYEQYF.

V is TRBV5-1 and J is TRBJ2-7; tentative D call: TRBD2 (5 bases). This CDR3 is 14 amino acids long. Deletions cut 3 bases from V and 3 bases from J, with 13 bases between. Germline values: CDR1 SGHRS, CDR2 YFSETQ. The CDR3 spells CASSSREPRYEQYF. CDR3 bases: TGCGCCAGCAGCTCGAGGGAACCCCGCTACGAGCAGTACTTC.

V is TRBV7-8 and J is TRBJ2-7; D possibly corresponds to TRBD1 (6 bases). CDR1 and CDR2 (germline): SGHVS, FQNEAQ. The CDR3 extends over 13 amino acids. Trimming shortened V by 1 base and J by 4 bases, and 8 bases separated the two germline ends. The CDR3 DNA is TGTGCCAGCAGCTTAGAAGGGGGATACGAGCAGTACTTC. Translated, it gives CASSLEGGYEQYF. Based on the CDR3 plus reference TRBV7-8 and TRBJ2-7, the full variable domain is GAGVSQSPRYKVAKRGQDVALRCDPISGHVSLFWYQQALGQGPEFLTYFQNEAQLDKSGLPSDRFFAERPEGSVSTLKIQRTQQEDSAVYLCASSLEGGYEQYFGPGTRLTVT.

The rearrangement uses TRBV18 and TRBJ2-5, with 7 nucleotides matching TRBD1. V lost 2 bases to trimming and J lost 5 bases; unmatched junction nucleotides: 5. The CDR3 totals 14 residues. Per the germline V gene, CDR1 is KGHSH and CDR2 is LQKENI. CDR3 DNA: TGTGCCAGCTCACCATCTGCACAGGGGGAGACCCAGTACTTC. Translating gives CASSPSAQGETQYF.

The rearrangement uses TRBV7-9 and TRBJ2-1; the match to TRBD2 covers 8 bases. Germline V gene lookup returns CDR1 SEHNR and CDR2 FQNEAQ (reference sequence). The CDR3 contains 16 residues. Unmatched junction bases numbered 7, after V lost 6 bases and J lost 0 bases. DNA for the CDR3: TGTGCCAGCAGTTCGGGAGGGGTCAGCTCCTACAATGAGCAGTTCTTC. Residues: CASSSGGVSSYNEQFF.

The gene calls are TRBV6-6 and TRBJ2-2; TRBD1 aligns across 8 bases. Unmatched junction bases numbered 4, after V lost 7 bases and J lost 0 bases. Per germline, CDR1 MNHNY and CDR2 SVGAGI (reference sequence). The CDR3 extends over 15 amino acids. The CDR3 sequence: CASTPGQANTGELFF. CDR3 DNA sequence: TGTGCCAGCACTCCGGGACAGGCGAACACCGGGGAGCTGTTTTTT.

Here the CDR3 reads CAGGVHNQPQHF. The DNA for the CDR3 is TGTGCAGGGGGTGTTCACAATCAGCCCCAGCATTTT. This chain connects TRBV28 to TRBJ1-5; the D gene is possibly TRBD1 (6 bases). This CDR3 has 12 residues. Germline lookup yields CDR1 MDHEN and CDR2 SYDVKM.